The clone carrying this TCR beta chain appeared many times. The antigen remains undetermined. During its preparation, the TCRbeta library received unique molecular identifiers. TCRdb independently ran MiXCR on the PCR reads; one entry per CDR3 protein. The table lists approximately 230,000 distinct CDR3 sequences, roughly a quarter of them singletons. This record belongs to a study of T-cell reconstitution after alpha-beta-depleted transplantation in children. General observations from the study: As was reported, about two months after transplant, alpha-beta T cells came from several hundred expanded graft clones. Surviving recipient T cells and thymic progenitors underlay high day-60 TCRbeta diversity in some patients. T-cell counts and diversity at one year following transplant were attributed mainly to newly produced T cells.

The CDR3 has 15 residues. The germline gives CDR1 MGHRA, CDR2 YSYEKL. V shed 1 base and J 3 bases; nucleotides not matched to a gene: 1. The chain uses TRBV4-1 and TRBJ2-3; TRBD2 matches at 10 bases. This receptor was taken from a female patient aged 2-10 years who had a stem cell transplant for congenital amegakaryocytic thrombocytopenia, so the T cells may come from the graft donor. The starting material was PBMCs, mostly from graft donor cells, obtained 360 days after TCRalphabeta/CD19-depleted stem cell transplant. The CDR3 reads CASSQVTSGTDTQYF. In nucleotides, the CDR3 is TGCGCCAGCAGCCAAGTGACTAGCGGGACAGATACGCAGTATTTT.